This T cell receptor beta chain derives from a study of T cells after yellow fever vaccination. Findings and caveats of the study: Reappearing after the booster were most of the clones from primary vaccination (around 96% CD4, about 88% CD8).

As TCR cDNA was made by 5'RACE template switching, a universal primer site and UMIs were added. TCRdb analysed the 5' RACE reads with MiXCR anew, one entry per CDR3 protein. Of 120,000 or so distinct CDR3 sequences in the sample, around 9.8% were seen once. Only a few counts were recorded for this clonotype. What it recognizes is unknown. The material sequenced was CD8+ T cells sorted from PBMCs, taken on the day of the yellow fever booster vaccination. The source of this sequence is a man between 18 and 29 years old who received the YFV17D yellow fever vaccine.

As DNA, the CDR3 is TGCAGTGCCCCGTGGGGACTAGCGGGGCCGCCGTCCTACGAGCAGTACTTC. This codes for CSAPWGLAGPPSYEQYF. The gene calls are TRBV20-1 and TRBJ2-7, with 13 positions matching TRBD2. Looked up from germline, CDR1 is DFQATT and CDR2 is SNEGSKA (reference sequence). V trimming: 6 bases; J trimming: 1 base; junction bases outside the gene matches: 12. The CDR3 sequence is 17 residues long.